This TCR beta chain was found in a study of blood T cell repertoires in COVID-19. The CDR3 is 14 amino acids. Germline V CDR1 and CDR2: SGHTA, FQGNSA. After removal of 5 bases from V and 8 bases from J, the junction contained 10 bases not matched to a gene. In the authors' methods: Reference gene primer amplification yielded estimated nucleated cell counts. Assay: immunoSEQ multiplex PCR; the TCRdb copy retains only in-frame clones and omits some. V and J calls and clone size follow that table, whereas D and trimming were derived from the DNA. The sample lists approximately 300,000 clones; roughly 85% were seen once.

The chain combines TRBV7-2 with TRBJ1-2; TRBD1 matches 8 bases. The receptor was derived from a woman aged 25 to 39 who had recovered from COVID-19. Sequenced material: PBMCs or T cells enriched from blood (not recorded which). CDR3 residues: CASSPDRGVEGYTF. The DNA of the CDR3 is TGTGCCAGCAGCCCTGACAGGGGAGTCGAAGGCTACACCTTC.